This T cell receptor (beta chain) emerged from a study of regulatory T cells in long-lasting Graves disease. Findings and caveats of the study: Researchers reported studying only peripheral blood, not thyroid tissue.

Through Arm-PCR of CDR3 regions and iRepertoire HTBI primers, TCR beta libraries were built. In TCRdb, the multiplex PCR reads were re-called with MiXCR into one record per CDR3 protein. Here the sample spans hundreds of thousands of distinct CDR3 sequences, less than 25% being singletons. Trimming removed 6 bases at V and 1 base at J, with 22 bases between. The CDR3 is made up of 17 amino acids. Germline CDR1 reads MNHEY; CDR2 reads SMNVEV (reference sequence). This clonotype was seen ten or more times. Its specificity is not known. Noted time point: persistent/refractory GD, antithyroid drugs over 5 years with positive TRAb. Construction of the TCR library relied on RNA isolated from PBMCs.

Sample: peripheral blood mononuclear cells (PBMCs), taken when the disease was refractory, from a patient treated with antithyroid drugs. This chain links TRBV27 with TRBJ2-7, with D perhaps TRBD1 (6 bases). This TCR derives from a female donor with Graves disease. Here the CDR3 DNA reads TGTGCCAGCAGCCGGACCTTCCAAATGGACAGATCCTACGAGCAGTACTTC. Translated: CASSRTFQMDRSYEQYF.